This T cell receptor (beta chain) was sequenced in a study of T cells after yellow fever vaccination. Study details: The fractions with low cell numbers were processed using SMART-Seq v4 Ultra Low Input. Broader study findings: Weaker overall was a secondary response that nonetheless peaked faster, on day 5 versus 15. Subsequent to the booster, the majority of primary-vaccination clones reappeared (96% CD4, 85% to 90% CD8).

In this sample, this clonotype turned up a few times. The antigen is not known. In TCRdb, the 5' RACE reads were re-called with MiXCR into one record per CDR3 protein. Of a few hundred thousand distinct CDR3 sequences in the sample, about 5.2% were seen once. The CDR3 spans 14 residues. Trimming removed 6 bases from V and 7 bases from J, with 16 bases in between. Germline V gene lookup returns CDR1 MNHEY and CDR2 SVGAGI. This sequence originates from a man between 18 and 35 years old who received the YFV17D yellow fever vaccine. The chain employs TRBV6-5 and TRBJ1-5, with D perhaps TRBD1 (5 bases). Sequencing used CD4+ T cells sorted from PBMCs, obtained on the day of the yellow fever booster vaccination. The CDR3 region has the DNA TGTGCCAGCAGCCCGGGGACCCCTGGACAGCCCCAGCATTTT. This gives the protein CASSPGTPGQPQHF.